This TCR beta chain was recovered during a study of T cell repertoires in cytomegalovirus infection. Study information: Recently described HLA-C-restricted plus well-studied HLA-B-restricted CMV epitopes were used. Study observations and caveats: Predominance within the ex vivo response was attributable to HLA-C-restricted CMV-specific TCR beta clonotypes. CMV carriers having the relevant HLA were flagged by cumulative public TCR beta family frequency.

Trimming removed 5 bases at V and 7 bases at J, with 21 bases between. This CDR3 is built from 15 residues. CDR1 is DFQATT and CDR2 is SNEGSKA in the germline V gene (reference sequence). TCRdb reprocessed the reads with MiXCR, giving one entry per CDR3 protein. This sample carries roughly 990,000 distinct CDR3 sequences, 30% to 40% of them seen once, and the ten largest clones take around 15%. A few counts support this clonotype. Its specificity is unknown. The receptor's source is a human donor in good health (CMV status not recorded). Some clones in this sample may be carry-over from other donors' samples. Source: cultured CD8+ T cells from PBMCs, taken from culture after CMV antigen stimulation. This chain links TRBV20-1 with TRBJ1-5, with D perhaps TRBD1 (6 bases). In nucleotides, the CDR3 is TGCAGTGCTTCCTTAGGGGGGGCTTTTGGACAGCCCCAGCATTTT. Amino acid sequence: CSASLGGAFGQPQHF.